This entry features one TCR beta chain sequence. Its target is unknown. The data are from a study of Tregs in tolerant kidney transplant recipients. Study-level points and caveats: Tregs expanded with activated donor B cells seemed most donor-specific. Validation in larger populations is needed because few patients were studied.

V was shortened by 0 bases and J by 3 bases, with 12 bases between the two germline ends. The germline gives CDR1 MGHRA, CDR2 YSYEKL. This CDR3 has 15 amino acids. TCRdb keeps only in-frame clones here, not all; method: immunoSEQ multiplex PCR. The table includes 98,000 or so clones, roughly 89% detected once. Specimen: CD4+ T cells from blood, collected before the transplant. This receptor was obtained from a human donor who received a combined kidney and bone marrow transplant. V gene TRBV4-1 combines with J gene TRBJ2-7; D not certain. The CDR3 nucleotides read TGCGCCAGCAGCCAAGATCCGGGTATGGGCTACGAGCAGTACTTC. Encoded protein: CASSQDPGMGYEQYF.